The 16 T cell receptor beta chains below come from one sample, sequenced in a study of blood T cell repertoires in COVID-19. Clones were sequenced by immunoSEQ multiplex PCR, and TCRdb holds only the in-frame ones, with some missing. The data contain fewer than 200,000 clones, roughly 87% of them singletons. The specimen was peripheral blood. The source of these receptors is a woman in her 70s with COVID-19, enrolled during active disease.

This chain joins TRBV3-1 (or the pseudogene TRBV3-2) and TRBJ2-5; D possibly corresponds to TRBD2 (6 bases). V shed 3 bases and J shed 4 bases, with 9 bases lying between them. CDR1 LGHDT and CDR2 YNNKEL come from the germline V gene (reference sequence). This CDR3 has 13 residues. The chain's CDR3 is CASSHRRGETQYF. In DNA, the CDR3 is TGTGCCAGCAGCCATCGGAGGGGAGAGACCCAGTACTTC.

This clone was counted once. The CDR3 DNA reads TGTGCCAGCAGCGACAGAGGGGGGGCCAGGGAGACCCAGTACTTC. Protein product: CASSDRGGARETQYF. This chain links TRBV9 with TRBJ2-5; perhaps TRBD2 as D (7 bases). The germline CDR1 and CDR2 sequences are SGDLS and YYNGEE. The CDR3 covers 15 residues. Trimming left V 3 bases short and J 5 bases short, with 17 bases between.

J is TRBJ2-3 and V is TRBV5-4, with no clear D. Germline V gene lookup returns CDR1 SGHNT and CDR2 YYREEE (reference sequence). The CDR3 is 13 amino acids. Trimming cost V 4 bases and J 0 bases, with 6 bases left between them. The CDR3 sequence: CASSHQSTDTQYF. The CDR3 coding sequence is TGTGCCAGCAGCCACCAGAGCACAGATACGCAGTATTTT.

The J gene is TRBJ1-6, the V gene TRBV9; D is undetermined. The CDR3 extends over 18 amino acids. Germline V gives CDR1 SGDLS, CDR2 YYNGEE. V dropped 0 bases and J dropped 0 bases, with 13 bases sitting between them. CDR3: CASSVGGSGSSYNSPLHF. The DNA for the CDR3 is TGTGCCAGCAGCGTAGGAGGATCGGGAAGCTCCTATAATTCACCCCTCCACTTT.

The rearrangement links TRBV4-1 to TRBJ2-4; 7 bases match TRBD2. Per the germline V gene, CDR1 is MGHRA and CDR2 is YSYEKL. CDR3 length: 19 residues. Trimming removed 0 bases from V and 3 bases from J; junction bases left unmatched: 14. In DNA form, the CDR3 reads TGCGCCAGCAGCCAAGAAGGGAGGGACGGCAGGGTAGGCAAAAACATTCAGTACTTC. As protein: CASSQEGRDGRVGKNIQYF.

V gene TRBV18 combines with J gene TRBJ1-5, with unresolved D. The length of the CDR3 is 13 residues. Germline V gives CDR1 KGHSH, CDR2 LQKENI. Trimming pared 3 bases from V and 3 bases from J, leaving 6 bases between. CDR3 nucleotides: TGTGCCAGCTCACCCCAATTCAATCAGCCCCAGCATTTT. Protein sequence: CASSPQFNQPQHF.

With respect to this clone: At one end the junction does not follow the germline gene, possibly because of a read error. The chain employs TRBV7-8 and TRBJ2-5, with D unclear. The CDR3 runs 14 residues. Germline values: CDR1 SGHVS, CDR2 FQNEAQ. CDR3 loop: CASSLARNQETQYF. The CDR3 coding sequence is TGTGCCAGCAGCTTAGCGCGGAACCAGGAGACCCAGTACTTC.

The chain joins TRBV28 to TRBJ1-6; D is unclear. The CDR3 runs 14 residues. The germline V gene encodes CDR1 MDHEN and CDR2 SYDVKM. Trimming removed 1 base at V and 9 bases at J, with 10 bases between. Written as DNA, the CDR3 is TGTGCCAGCAGTTTATTGCAGGATCCTTCACCCCTCCACTTT. As protein: CASSLLQDPSPLHF.

V and J are TRBV18 and TRBJ2-3, with TRBD2 as a possible D gene (6 bases). The germline V gene encodes CDR1 KGHSH and CDR2 LQKENI. Trimming stripped 2 bases from V and 0 bases from J, with 12 bases between. The CDR3 has 16 residues. CDR3 region: CASSPFSAGSTDTQYF. The CDR3 DNA reads TGTGCCAGCTCACCATTTTCTGCGGGGAGCACAGATACGCAGTATTTT.

This clone was seen once. The rearrangement uses TRBV5-1 and TRBJ2-2, with 8 bases that match TRBD1. V gave up 4 bases and J gave up 1 base; unmatched junction bases: 3. This CDR3 is built from 15 residues. Per the germline V gene, CDR1 is SGHRS and CDR2 is YFSETQ. CDR3 loop: CASSRGTGNTGELFF. The DNA for the CDR3 is TGCGCCAGCAGCCGGGGGACAGGGAACACCGGGGAGCTGTTTTTT.

This chain connects TRBV5-1 to TRBJ2-5; TRBD2 agrees at 15 bases. The CDR3 runs 18 residues. J gave up 4 bases and V 4 bases, and 11 bases lay outside the gene matches. The germline gives CDR1 SGHRS, CDR2 YFSETQ. CDR3 coding DNA: TGCGCCAGCAGCCGGCAGATGGGACTAGCGGGAGGAGGAGAGACCCAGTACTTC. It codes for CASSRQMGLAGGGETQYF.

The chain employs TRBV5-1 and TRBJ1-5; D is unclear. V was cut by 2 bases and J by 2 bases, with 8 bases left in between. The CDR3 contains 14 residues. Per the germline V gene, CDR1 is SGHRS and CDR2 is YFSETQ. The CDR3 DNA follows: TGCGCCAGCAGCTTTGAGGGTGGCAATCAGCCCCAGCATTTT. It translates to CASSFEGGNQPQHF.

CDR3 coding DNA: TGTGCCAGCAGCGCCCGGGAGGGAGACGCCTCGGCACAGTTCTTC. It yields the protein CASSAREGDASAQFF. This chain links TRBV2 with TRBJ2-1, with 8 bases aligning to TRBD2. With 6 bases clipped from V and 13 bases from J, the junction kept 17 bases outside the gene matches. The CDR3 sequence is 15 residues long. The V gene's germline CDR1 is SNHLY and CDR2 FYNNEI.

The chain uses TRBV9 and TRBJ2-5; TRBD1 aligns across 10 bases. Per germline, CDR1 SGDLS and CDR2 YYNGEE. The V segment lost 2 bases and the J segment 5 bases; nucleotides outside the gene matches: 3. The CDR3 contains 14 residues. Here the CDR3 DNA reads TGTGCCAGCAGCGTGACAGGGGGCTGGGAGACCCAGTACTTC. It codes for CASSVTGGWETQYF.

This clone was picked up one time. The chain recombines TRBV7-2 with TRBJ2-1; 9 positions match TRBD2. Germline V gene lookup returns CDR1 SGHTA and CDR2 FQGNSA. CDR3 size: 15 residues. Trimming cost V 1 base and J 6 bases; bases outside gene matches: 4. CDR3 protein: CASSLGTSEGNEQFF. In DNA form, the CDR3 reads TGTGCCAGCAGCTTAGGGACTAGCGAAGGCAATGAGCAGTTCTTC.

This chain connects TRBV6-6 to TRBJ2-7; maybe TRBD2 (5 bases). This CDR3 contains 15 residues. The V and J ends lost 6 bases and 2 bases respectively, with 17 bases between them. Per the germline V gene, CDR1 is MNHNY and CDR2 is SVGAGI (reference sequence). CDR3 coding DNA: TGTGCCAGCAGCTATCTCGAGGGTTGGACCTACGAGCAGTACTTC. It specifies CASSYLEGWTYEQYF.